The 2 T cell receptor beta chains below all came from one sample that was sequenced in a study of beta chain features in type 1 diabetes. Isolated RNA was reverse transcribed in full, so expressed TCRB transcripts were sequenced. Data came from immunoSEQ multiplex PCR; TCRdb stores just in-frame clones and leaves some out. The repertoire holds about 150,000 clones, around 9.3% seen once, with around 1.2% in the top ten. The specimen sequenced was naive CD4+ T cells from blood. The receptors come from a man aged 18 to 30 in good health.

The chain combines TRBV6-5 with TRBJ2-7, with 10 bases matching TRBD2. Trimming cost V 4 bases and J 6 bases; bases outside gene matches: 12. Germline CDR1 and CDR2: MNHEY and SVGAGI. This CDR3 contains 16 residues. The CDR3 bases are TGTGCCAGCAGTTCGATCATAGCGGGGGGTATCCCCGAGCAGTACTTC. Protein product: CASSSIIAGGIPEQYF.

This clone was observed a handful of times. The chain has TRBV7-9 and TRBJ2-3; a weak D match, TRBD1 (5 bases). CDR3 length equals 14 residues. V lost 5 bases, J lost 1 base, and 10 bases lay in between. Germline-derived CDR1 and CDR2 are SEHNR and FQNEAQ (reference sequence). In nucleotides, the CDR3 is TGTGCCAGCAGCCGCAGGGAAGGCACAGATACGCAGTATTTT. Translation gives CASSRREGTDTQYF. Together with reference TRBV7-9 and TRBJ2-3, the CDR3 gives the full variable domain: DTGVSQNPRHKITKRGQNVTFRCDPISEHNRLYWYRQTLGQGPEFLTYFQNEAQLEKSRLLSDRFSAERPKGSFSTLEIQRTEQGDSAMYLCASSRREGTDTQYFGPGTRLTVL.